Listed here are 28 T cell receptor beta chains from one sample, sequenced in a study of T-cell memory formation after mild COVID-19. TCRdb redid the calling of the 5' RACE reads with MiXCR, one entry per CDR3 protein. Seen here are some 320,000 distinct CDR3 sequences, about 15% observed once, and the top ten hold more than 20%. The sequenced sample consisted of PBMCs or a T cell subset sorted from them (not recorded which). These receptor sequences come from a young man who had mild COVID-19 (a few samples of this study predate the infection). Cell type and time point are not known.

This clonotype turned up a few times. This sequence joins TRBV4-2 and TRBJ2-4; 11 bases align to TRBD2. CDR3 size: 17 residues. Germline loops: CDR1 LGHNA, CDR2 YNFKEQ. V shed 0 bases and J 9 bases; nucleotides not matched to a gene: 10. Here the CDR3 DNA reads TGTGCCAGCAGCCAAGAAGGAGTAGCGGGGGGGATCGGCATTCAGTACTTC. It yields the protein CASSQEGVAGGIGIQYF.

This clonotype was detected ten times or more. V usage is TRBV5-1 and J usage is TRBJ2-5; 7 bases match TRBD1. Germline values: CDR1 SGHRS, CDR2 YFSETQ. This CDR3 contains 14 residues. V dropped 6 bases and J dropped 2; count of bases not matched to a gene: 7. CDR3: CASKLPTGQETQYF. The CDR3 nucleotides are TGCGCCAGCAAACTCCCGACAGGGCAAGAGACCCAGTACTTC.

This chain connects TRBV4-2 to TRBJ1-1, with D hard to call. Trimming pared 1 base from V and 1 base from J, leaving 19 bases between. The CDR3 consists of 18 residues. Germline V gene sequence: CDR1 LGHNA, CDR2 YNFKEQ. The CDR3 sequence: CASSQVTVSHIKNTEAFF. CDR3 sequence (DNA): TGTGCCAGCAGCCAAGTAACGGTATCGCACATAAAGAACACTGAAGCTTTCTTT.

The genes are TRBV5-6 and TRBJ2-7; perhaps TRBD2 as D (5 bases). There are 13 residues in the CDR3. Germline V gives CDR1 SGHDT, CDR2 YYEEEE. V was shortened by 5 bases and J by 2 bases, with 11 bases between the two germline ends. The CDR3 nucleotides read TGTGCCAGCAGACCAGACGGGACCTACGAGCAGTACTTC. It yields the protein CASRPDGTYEQYF.

V is TRBV12-3 or TRBV12-4 and J is TRBJ2-3; D might be TRBD2 (6 bases). With 3 bases removed from V and 2 bases from J, the gap between germline ends came to 15 bases. The CDR3 sequence is 16 residues long. The CDR3 region has the DNA TGTGCCAGCAGTTTTTCTGGGGACTTGTACACAGATACGCAGTATTTT. Translation gives CASSFSGDLYTDTQYF.

The table lists this clonotype with many counts. The chain couples TRBV29-1 to TRBJ2-5; 7 bases match TRBD1. CDR3 length equals 14 residues. Germline V gene sequence: CDR1 SQVTM, CDR2 ANQGSEA. V gave up 2 bases and J gave up 5 bases; unmatched junction bases: 8. The CDR3 spells CSVEFARGRETQYF. In DNA, the CDR3 is TGCAGCGTTGAATTCGCGAGGGGGCGGGAGACCCAGTACTTC.

This clonotype appeared a few times. The gene calls are TRBV7-2 and TRBJ1-1; D ambiguous. Germline CDR1 reads SGHTA; CDR2 reads FQGNSA. The CDR3 spans 14 residues. V was clipped by 3 bases and J by 4 bases, with 12 bases between them. The CDR3 nucleotides are TGTGCCAGCAGCTTCGCGGGCATGGGCACTGAAGCTTTCTTT. Translating it yields CASSFAGMGTEAFF.

This chain links TRBV25-1 with TRBJ1-4; a possible D gene is TRBD1 (5 bases). V lost 4 bases to trimming and J lost 4 bases, with 13 bases between them. The CDR3 sequence is 15 residues long. CDR1 is MGHDK and CDR2 is SYGVNS in the germline V gene. CDR3 in amino acids: CASSGYRDLNEKLFF. CDR3 nucleotide sequence: TGTGCCAGCAGTGGCTACCGGGACCTTAATGAAAAACTGTTTTTT.

This clonotype has just a few counts. The V call is TRBV27, the J call TRBJ2-3; no reliable D call. This CDR3 spans 15 amino acids. V gave up 5 bases and J gave up 4 bases, with 16 bases separating them. CDR1 and CDR2 from the germline V gene are MNHEY and SMNVEV (reference sequence). CDR3 nucleotide sequence: TGTGCCAGCAGTCCTCGGGTAGTGAGGTCAGATACGCAGTATTTT. Its protein product is CASSPRVVRSDTQYF.

This clonotype was observed a few times. The V and J genes are TRBV5-1 and TRBJ1-1, with D tentatively TRBD1 (6 bases). CDR3 length: 13 residues. V was cut by 8 bases and J by 7 bases, with 18 bases left in between. Germline lookup yields CDR1 SGHRS and CDR2 YFSETQ. The CDR3 region is CASTAGGAGEAFF. In nucleotides, the CDR3 is TGCGCCAGTACCGCGGGGGGGGCAGGTGAAGCTTTCTTT.

This clonotype has more than one count but fewer than ten. This chain joins TRBV5-1 and TRBJ2-2; 8 bases agree with TRBD1. J gave up 6 bases and V 4 bases, and 17 bases lay outside the gene matches. The V gene's germline CDR1 is SGHRS and CDR2 YFSETQ. This CDR3 spans 18 amino acids. The CDR3 nucleotides read TGCGCCAGCAGCAACCTGGACAGGGAATTCCTAAATCCCGGGGAGCTGTTTTTT. It is translated as CASSNLDREFLNPGELFF.

Only a few counts were recorded for this clonotype. The chain recombines TRBV4-1 with TRBJ1-4; tentative D call: TRBD1 (6 bases). Germline values: CDR1 MGHRA, CDR2 YSYEKL. This CDR3 is built from 17 residues. The V end was cut by 4 bases, the J end by 3 bases, with 18 bases between. In nucleotides, the CDR3 is TGCGCCAGCAGCCCTCTCTTAAAGGGGGTATCTAATGAAAAACTGTTTTTT. This encodes CASSPLLKGVSNEKLFF.

The chain is built from TRBV19 and TRBJ1-1, with TRBD1 identical over 7 bases. This CDR3 contains 14 residues. Germline loops: CDR1 LNHDA, CDR2 SQIVND (reference sequence). V dropped 6 bases and J dropped 3; count of bases not matched to a gene: 7. Here the CDR3 reads CASSSTGSYTEAFF. For the CDR3, the DNA is TGTGCCAGTAGCTCGACAGGGTCGTACACTGAAGCTTTCTTT.

The chain carries TRBV11-2 and TRBJ2-2; 8 nucleotides line up with TRBD1. The CDR3 is made up of 16 amino acids. In germline, CDR1 is SGHAT, CDR2 FQNNGV. Trimming removed 2 bases from V and 6 bases from J; junction bases left unmatched: 8. CDR3 residues: CASSLYRGLGAGELFF. CDR3 bases: TGTGCCAGCAGCTTATACAGGGGGTTAGGGGCCGGGGAGCTGTTTTTT.

Notes on this clonotype: The junction and the germline gene differ at one end; a read error may be behind it. V and J are TRBV5-1 and TRBJ2-1; no firm D call. Germline V gene sequence: CDR1 SGHRS, CDR2 YFSETQ. CDR3 length equals 13 residues. The CDR3 region is CASNSDPNNEQLF. The CDR3 DNA sequence: TGCGCCAGCAATTCGGACCCTAACAATGAGCAGTTATTC.

This clonotype was recorded many times. The chain couples TRBV7-2 to TRBJ2-5; possible D gene TRBD2, 6 bases. Trimming shortened V by 5 bases and J by 4 bases, and 14 bases separated the two germline ends. CDR3 length equals 14 residues. Germline CDR1 SGHTA, CDR2 FQGNSA. CDR3: CASSPRAGTETQYF. In nucleotides, the CDR3 is TGTGCCAGCAGCCCACGGGCGGGGACAGAGACCCAGTACTTC.

This chain links TRBV10-3 with TRBJ1-6; D gene unclear. Trimming left V 6 bases short and J 4 bases short, with 7 bases between. The CDR3 consists of 13 residues. Per germline, CDR1 ENHRY and CDR2 SYGVKD. The CDR3 here is CAIRSDYNSPLHF. As DNA, the CDR3 is TGTGCCATCAGGAGTGATTATAATTCACCCCTCCACTTT.

Ten or more counts support this clonotype. The rearrangement joins TRBV28 to TRBJ1-6; D is unclear. Germline V gene data show CDR1 as MDHEN and CDR2 as SYDVKM. The CDR3 is 12 residues long. V was cut by 6 bases and J by 10 bases, with 10 bases left in between. The CDR3, as DNA: TGTGCCAGCAGGGTATTAGGGTCACCCCTCCACTTT. It yields the protein CASRVLGSPLHF. The whole variable domain, filled in from reference TRBV28 and TRBJ1-6, reads DVKVTQSSRYLVKRTGEKVFLECVQDMDHENMFWYRQDPGLGLRLIYFSYDVKMKEKGDIPEGYSVSREKKERFSLILESASTNQTSMYLCASRVLGSPLHFGNGTRLTVT.

This clonotype was seen only a few times. The J gene is TRBJ2-3, the V gene TRBV3-1; D ambiguous. Germline values: CDR1 LGHDT, CDR2 YNNKEL (reference sequence). V was trimmed by 4 bases and J by 6 bases, leaving 17 bases between them. The CDR3 totals 15 residues. This chain's CDR3 is CASSLGLGSPDTQYF. In nucleotides, the CDR3 is TGTGCCAGCAGCCTTGGTTTAGGCAGCCCGGATACGCAGTATTTT.

The chain combines TRBV4-1 with TRBJ2-7; 9 bases are a match to TRBD2. With 6 bases clipped from V and 0 bases from J, the junction kept 12 bases outside the gene matches. This CDR3 spans 17 amino acids. Per the germline V gene, CDR1 is MGHRA and CDR2 is YSYEKL. CDR3 sequence (DNA): TGCGCCAGCAGTCAACTCATAGCGGGGGCCAGCTCCTACGAGCAGTACTTC. Amino acid sequence: CASSQLIAGASSYEQYF.

The rearrangement links TRBV6-2 or TRBV6-3 to TRBJ2-7; unclear D gene. Trimming shortened V by 6 bases and J by 6 bases, and 12 bases separated the two germline ends. Germline V lookup: CDR1 MNHEY, CDR2 SVGEGT. This CDR3 comprises 12 residues. In DNA form, the CDR3 reads TGTGCCAGCAGGAGGTTGAGCCTCGAGCAGTACTTC. It is translated as CASRRLSLEQYF.

There are a few counts of this clonotype. This chain joins TRBV10-3 and TRBJ2-7; tentative D call: TRBD1 (6 bases). The V and J ends lost 10 bases and 1 base respectively, with 20 bases between them. The CDR3 has 15 residues. Germline values: CDR1 ENHRY, CDR2 SYGVKD. The CDR3 loop reads CATLSQGKGSYEQYV. CDR3 coding DNA: TGTGCCACGCTTTCTCAGGGGAAGGGATCCTACGAGCAGTACGTC.

This clonotype was found a few times. This chain connects TRBV12-3 or TRBV12-4 to TRBJ1-1; D is undetermined. The CDR3 is made up of 13 amino acids. Trimming cost V 5 bases and J 7 bases, with 14 bases left between them. The CDR3 nucleotides read TGTGCCAGCAGTCGTCGGGTAACCCATGAAGCTTTCTTT. Protein product: CASSRRVTHEAFF.

This clonotype has more than one count but fewer than ten. The rearrangement joins TRBV4-2 to TRBJ2-2, with TRBD1 identical over 8 bases. The junction had 5 bases not matched to a gene; V was cut back by 7 bases and J by 1 base. Germline CDR1 LGHNA, CDR2 YNFKEQ. The CDR3 sequence is 15 residues long. CDR3 sequence (DNA): TGTGCCAGCATCGCCGGACAGGGGAACACCGGGGAGCTGTTTTTT. Residues: CASIAGQGNTGELFF.

This clonotype was recorded a few times. The rearrangement joins TRBV11-2 to TRBJ2-3, with D possibly matching TRBD2 (6 bases). The V and J ends lost 5 bases and 12 bases respectively, with 15 bases between them. Germline V CDR1 and CDR2: SGHAT, FQNNGV. CDR3 length: 12 residues. The DNA of the CDR3 is TGTGCCAGCAGCCAGGAGGGCGGGCGCCAGTATTTT. This gives the protein CASSQEGGRQYF.

This clonotype has more than one count but fewer than ten. The CDR3 reads CASSYGTGASEQYV. The DNA of the CDR3 is TGTGCCAGCAGTTACGGGACAGGGGCAAGCGAGCAGTACGTC. The chain recombines TRBV6-6 with TRBJ2-7; 10 bases align to TRBD1. CDR1 and CDR2 (germline): MNHNY, SVGAGI (reference sequence). CDR3 length equals 14 residues. V lost 2 bases and J lost 6; bases outside the gene matches: 4.

This clonotype was seen only a few times. This sequence joins TRBV6-2 or TRBV6-3 and TRBJ2-6, with no clear D. V was pared by 0 bases and J by 4 bases, with 7 bases between. Germline V CDR1 and CDR2: MNHEY, SVGEGT. The CDR3 is 15 amino acids. DNA for the CDR3: TGTGCCAGCAGTTACTCCCGGTCCGGGGCCAACGTCCTGACTTTC. Residues: CASSYSRSGANVLTF.

This sequence joins TRBV7-9 and TRBJ1-1; D remains unclear. CDR1 and CDR2 from the germline V gene are SEHNR and FQNEAQ (reference sequence). V lost 6 bases to trimming and J lost 5 bases, with 7 bases between them. The CDR3 sequence is 11 residues long. CDR3 sequence (DNA): TGTGCCAGCAGGGGCTATACTGAAGCTTTCTTT. It translates to CASRGYTEAFF.